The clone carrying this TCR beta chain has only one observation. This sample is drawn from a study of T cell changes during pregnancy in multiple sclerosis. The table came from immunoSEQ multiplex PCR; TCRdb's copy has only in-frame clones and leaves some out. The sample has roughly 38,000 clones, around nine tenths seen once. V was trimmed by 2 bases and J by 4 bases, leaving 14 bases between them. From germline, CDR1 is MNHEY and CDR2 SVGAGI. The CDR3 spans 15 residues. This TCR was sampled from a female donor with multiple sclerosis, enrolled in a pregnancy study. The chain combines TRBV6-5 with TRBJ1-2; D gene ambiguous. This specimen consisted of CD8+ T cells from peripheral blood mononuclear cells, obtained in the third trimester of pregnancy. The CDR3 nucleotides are TGTGCCAGCAGTTACGGGCGAATTGGGAGCTATGGCTACACCTTC. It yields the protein CASSYGRIGSYGYTF.